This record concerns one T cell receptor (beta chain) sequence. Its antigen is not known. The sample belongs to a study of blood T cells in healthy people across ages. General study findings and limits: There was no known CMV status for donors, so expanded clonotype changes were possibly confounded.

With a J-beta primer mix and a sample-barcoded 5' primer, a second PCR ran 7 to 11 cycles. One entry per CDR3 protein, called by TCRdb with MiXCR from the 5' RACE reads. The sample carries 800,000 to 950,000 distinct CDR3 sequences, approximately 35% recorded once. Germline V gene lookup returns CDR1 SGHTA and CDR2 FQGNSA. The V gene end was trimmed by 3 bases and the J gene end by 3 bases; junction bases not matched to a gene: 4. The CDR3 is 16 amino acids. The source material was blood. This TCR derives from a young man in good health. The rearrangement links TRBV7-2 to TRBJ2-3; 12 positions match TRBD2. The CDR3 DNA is TGTGCCAGCAGCTTGATCGGACTAGCGGGAACAGATACGCAGTATTTT. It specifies CASSLIGLAGTDTQYF.